Here is one T cell receptor beta chain with its context. Its target is not known. These data originate in a study of blood T cell dynamics during melanoma immunotherapy. Study-wide results and limits: At W3, later disease-control patients showed bifurcated PBMC repertoire changes, unlike progressors.

Clones were read by immunoSEQ multiplex PCR, and TCRdb kept only the in-frame ones, dropping some. Of approximately 28,000 clones listed, around four fifths are singletons. Trimming left V 0 bases short and J 4 bases short, with 12 bases between. Per germline, CDR1 MRHNA and CDR2 SNTAGT. The CDR3 contains 15 residues. Time point defined: week 3, after first cycle of checkpoint inhibitor. Here the sequenced sample was blood, taken from a patient treated with checkpoint blockade. This clonotype originated in a human donor with melanoma. The chain is built from TRBV6-4 and TRBJ1-2, with no clear D. The DNA of the CDR3 is TGTGCCAGCAGTGACTCGATTCTGTCCTTCTATGGCTACACCTTC. This encodes CASSDSILSFYGYTF.